This TCR beta chain comes out of a study of PD-1 and CTLA-4 blockade in melanoma. TCRdb keeps only in-frame clones here, not all; method: immunoSEQ multiplex PCR. The sample holds 25,000 to 35,000 clones; 85% to 90% are singletons and the top ten take around 8.7%. This clone appeared a single time. The CDR3 has 14 residues. Trimming pared 2 bases from V and 6 bases from J, leaving 11 bases between. CDR1 is MDHEN, CDR2 SYDVKM, per germline. The receptor was derived from a human donor with melanoma. The V call is TRBV28, the J call TRBJ2-1; a possible D gene is TRBD2 (6 bases). This specimen consisted of CD8+ T cells from peripheral blood, obtained before anti-PD-1 treatment. CDR3 sequence (DNA): TGTGCCAGCAGTTTAGGAGGGATCGGCAATGAGCAGTTCTTC. Translating it yields CASSLGGIGNEQFF.